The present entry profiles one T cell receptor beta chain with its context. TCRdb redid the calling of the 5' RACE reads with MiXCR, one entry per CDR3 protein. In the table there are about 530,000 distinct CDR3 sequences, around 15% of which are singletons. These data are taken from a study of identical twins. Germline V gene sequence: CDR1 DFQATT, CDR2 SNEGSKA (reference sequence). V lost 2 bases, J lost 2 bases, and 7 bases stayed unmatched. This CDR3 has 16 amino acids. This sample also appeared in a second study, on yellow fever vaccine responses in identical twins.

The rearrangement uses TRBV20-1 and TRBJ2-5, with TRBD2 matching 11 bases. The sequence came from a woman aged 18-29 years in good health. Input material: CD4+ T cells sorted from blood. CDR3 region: CSARMSSGGHQETQYF. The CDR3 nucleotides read TGCAGTGCTAGAATGTCTAGCGGGGGGCATCAAGAGACCCAGTACTTC.